This T cell receptor beta chain was identified in a study of T cell changes during pregnancy in multiple sclerosis. Repertoires were generated with immunoSEQ multiplex PCR, while TCRdb's copy carries only in-frame clones and drops some. The sample holds 47,000 or so clones, nearly 90% seen once. Trimming took 5 bases from V and 0 from J; bases not matched to a gene: 7. The CDR3 extends over 16 amino acids. Per germline, CDR1 MNHNY and CDR2 SVGAGI (reference sequence). This clonotype was obtained from a female donor in good health, enrolled as a control in a pregnancy study. The material sequenced was peripheral blood, taken after pregnancy. The chain combines TRBV6-6 with TRBJ1-5; 7 bases match TRBD1. Written as DNA, the CDR3 is TGTGCCAGCAGTCTTGGAGGGGGCAATAGCAATCAGCCCCAGCATTTT. Protein sequence: CASSLGGGNSNQPQHF.